One sample yielded the 2 T cell receptor beta chains listed below, sequenced in a study of T cells in Graves' hyperthyroidism and ophthalmopathy. Amplified TCR beta CDR3 regions derived from RNA transcripts. The study used the HTBI primer set for a first-round RT-PCR of the TCR CDR3. Using its own MiXCR run on the multiplex PCR reads, TCRdb lists one record per CDR3 protein. Seen here are hundreds of thousands of distinct CDR3 sequences, around 14% observed once, and the top ten hold approximately 7.5%. Sequencing was carried out using blood. The receptors were gathered from a woman aged 18-29 years with Graves' hyperthyroidism.

The genes are TRBV29-1 and TRBJ2-1; D perhaps matches TRBD1 (5 bases). Germline assignment: CDR1 SQVTM and CDR2 ANQGSEA. The CDR3 is 14 amino acids. V lost 3 bases and J 1 base, leaving 10 bases between the germline ends. The CDR3 bases are TGCAGCGTTGATAGGGGAAAGTCCTACAATGAGCAGTTCTTC. It translates to CSVDRGKSYNEQFF.

This clonotype came up many times. The rearrangement links TRBV5-1 to TRBJ2-2; D gene uncertain. Trimming stripped 7 bases from V and 2 bases from J, with 6 bases between. The CDR3 has 12 residues. Per germline, CDR1 SGHRS and CDR2 YFSETQ. For the CDR3, the DNA is TGCGCCAGCCAGCTAAACACCGGGGAGCTGTTTTTT. It specifies CASQLNTGELFF.